Listed below are T cell receptor beta chains from one sample, sequenced in a study of cytomegalovirus exposure and HLA in healthy donors. Some clones are missing from TCRdb's copy, which holds only in-frame ones; the method was immunoSEQ multiplex PCR. The profile covers 200,000 or so clones, with about 77% appearing a single time and roughly 2.1% taken by the ten largest. Sequenced input: PBMCs. The receptor set was obtained from a woman aged 25 to 39 in good health and CMV-seropositive. The CDR3 runs from the conserved cysteine through the conserved F or W. The order of the fields is V gene, D gene, CDR3 length, J gene, clone size, CDR3 DNA, CDR3 protein. D genes are given only for firm matches. Size is stated for part of the rows, as once, few or many counts, or as a class when the clone is expanded.

>TRBV6-6|TRBD2|15|TRBJ2-1|-
TGTGCCAGCAGCACGCCCGGGAGGGGGAGGAATGAGCAGTTCTTC
CASSTPGRGRNEQFF
>TRBV18|-|15|TRBJ1-2|once
TGTGCCAGCTCAGGGGACACCACCGCTAACTATGGCTACACCTTC
CASSGDTTANYGYTF
>TRBV7-2|-|15|TRBJ2-7|-
TGTGCCAGCGCCTACGAGGTAGGAGGTTTCTACGAGCAGTACTTC
CASAYEVGGFYEQYF
>TRBV20-1|-|9|TRBJ1-1|once
TGCAGTTTTCGGGGTGAAGCTTTCTTT
CSFRGEAFF
>TRBV10-3|TRBD1|15|TRBJ1-4|-
TGTGCCATCAGGGCAAGACAGGGGAGTAATGAAAAACTGTTTTTT
CAIRARQGSNEKLFF
>TRBV28|-|12|TRBJ1-1|-
TGTGCCAGCAGTTTAGATAGCCTTGAAGCTTTCTTT
CASSLDSLEAFF
>TRBV4-3|-|13|TRBJ2-3|-
TGCGCCAGCAGCCAAGACCTCGCAGATACGCAGTATTTT
CASSQDLADTQYF
>TRBV10-3|-|17|TRBJ2-2|-
TGTGCCATCAGAAGTACGGCGGGGTCTACGAACACCGGGGAGCTGTTTTTT
CAIRSTAGSTNTGELFF
>TRBV10-3|-|15|TRBJ2-5|-
TGTGCCACCCAGACTGAGAACAGGGATCAAGAGACCCAGTACTTC
CATQTENRDQETQYF
>TRBV19|TRBD2|12|TRBJ2-3|-
TGTGCCAGTAGTACCAGCGGGAATACGCAGTATTTT
CASSTSGNTQYF
>TRBV19|-|15|TRBJ2-7|-
TGTGCCAGTACCAAATCCCGGACAGATACATACGAGCAGTACTTC
CASTKSRTDTYEQYF
>TRBV5-3|-|12|TRBJ2-1|-
TGTGCCAGAAGACTAACTAGGAGTGAGCAGTTCTTC
CARRLTRSEQFF
>TRBV29-1|-|12|TRBJ2-5|-
TGCAGCGGGACTTCCGCCCGGGAGACCCAGTACTTC
CSGTSARETQYF
>TRBV28|-|15|TRBJ1-5|-
TGTGCCAGCAGCGAGGGAGCTTATAGCAATCAGCCCCAGCATTTT
CASSEGAYSNQPQHF
>TRBV5-1|-|11|TRBJ2-1|-
TGCGCCAGCAGGTCTAACAATGAGCGGTTCTTC
CASRSNNERFF
>TRBV10-3|TRBD2|15|TRBJ2-1|-
TGTGCCGCCCAGTCGGGACTAGCGGGAGGTAGTGAGCAGTTCTTC
CAAQSGLAGGSEQFF
>TRBV30|-|13|TRBJ1-2|-
TGTGCCTGGAGTTCAGGGCCGAACTATGGCTACACCTTC
CAWSSGPNYGYTF
>TRBV6-5|-|12|TRBJ2-3|-
TGTGCCACCGCCGACTTCACAGATACGCAGTATTTT
CATADFTDTQYF
>TRBV5-4|TRBD2|15|TRBJ2-7|-
TGTGCCAGCAGCTGGGGGACTAGCGGTCCCTACGAGCAGTACTTC
CASSWGTSGPYEQYF
>TRBV28|TRBD1|15|TRBJ1-1|-
TGTCTCACTGGGACAGGGTTTATCGGGAACACTGAAGCTTTCTTT
CLTGTGFIGNTEAFF
>TRBV29-1|TRBD1|12|TRBJ1-2|-
TGCAGCGCCGGGACAGTACTCTATGGCTACACCTTC
CSAGTVLYGYTF
>TRBV7-2|-|12|TRBJ1-2|-
TGTGCCAGCAGCTTCCAGAACTATGGCTACACCTTC
CASSFQNYGYTF
>TRBV18|-|15|TRBJ2-1|-
TGTGCCAGCTCCCAAAATCAGGGAAGATACAATGAGCAGTTCTTC
CASSQNQGRYNEQFF
>TRBV5-1|TRBD2|16|TRBJ2-7|-
TGCGCCAGCAGCTTGCCGAGTAGCGGGAACTCCTACGAGCAGTACTTC
CASSLPSSGNSYEQYF
>TRBV7-2|-|14|TRBJ1-2|-
TGTGCCAGCAGCTTAGTTTTAGGCGGCTATGGCTACACCTTC
CASSLVLGGYGYTF
>TRBV7-3|TRBD2|14|TRBJ2-7|few
TGTGCCAGCAGCTCCGGGTGGGGGGGTGACGAGCAGTACTTC
CASSSGWGGDEQYF
>TRBV7-9|TRBD2|15|TRBJ2-7|-
TGTGCCAGCAGCGCTAGAGGGAGGGAGGGCTACGAGCAGTACTTC
CASSARGREGYEQYF
>TRBV4-2|TRBD2|16|TRBJ2-5|-
TGTGCCAGCAGCCTTTTTCCGGGACTAGGGTCCGGGACCCAGTACTTC
CASSLFPGLGSGTQYF
>TRBV30|TRBD2|15|TRBJ2-3|-
TGTGCCTGGGGAGGGACTATCCGGGCATCAGATACGCAGTATTTT
CAWGGTIRASDTQYF
>TRBV2|-|13|TRBJ2-6|few
TGTGCCAGCAGTGACAGTGGGGCCAACGTCCTGACTTTC
CASSDSGANVLTF
>TRBV10-3|-|12|TRBJ1-1|-
TGTGCCACCTCCCGGGAGAGAACTGAAGCTTTCTTT
CATSRERTEAFF
>TRBV5-1|-|14|TRBJ1-1|-
TGCGCCAGCAGCTCACAGGGAGGGGACACTGAAGCTTTCTTT
CASSSQGGDTEAFF
>TRBV21-1|-|16|TRBJ1-1|few
TGTGCCAGCAGCACCTCTCTACTAACGGGGAACACTGAAGCTTTCTTT
CASSTSLLTGNTEAFF
>TRBV7-2|TRBD2|16|TRBJ2-5|-
TGTGCCAGCAGCTTGTGGGGCGGGAGGCTAGGGGAGACCCAGTACTTC
CASSLWGGRLGETQYF
>TRBV29-1|TRBD2|13|TRBJ2-1|-
TGCAGCGTTGGGACAGTAGCGGGGAATGAGCAGTTCTTC
CSVGTVAGNEQFF
>TRBV30|-|13|TRBJ2-5|-
TGTGCCTGGAGTGTCGTAGGGGGAGAGACCCAGTACTTC
CAWSVVGGETQYF
>TRBV7-6|TRBD2|14|TRBJ2-1|-
TGTGCCAGCAGCTTGGGGGGAGGGTACAATGAGCAGTTCTTC
CASSLGGGYNEQFF
>TRBV6-5|-|13|TRBJ2-7|-
TGTGCCAGCAGCCGGGGATCGCTCTACGAGCAGTACTTC
CASSRGSLYEQYF
>TRBV18|TRBD2|16|TRBJ2-2|-
TGTGCCAGCTCACCGCCCAGCGGGGGGAACACCGGGGAGCTGTTTTTT
CASSPPSGGNTGELFF
>TRBV27|-|14|TRBJ1-1|-
TGTGCCAGCAGTCGCACCGGGAGCCGCACTGAAGCTTTCTTT
CASSRTGSRTEAFF
>TRBV2|TRBD2|15|TRBJ2-5|-
TGTGCCAGCAGAGCTAGCGGGGGGGCCGGTGAGACCCAGTACTTC
CASRASGGAGETQYF
>TRBV7-2|-|14|TRBJ2-7|-
TGTGCCAGCAGCTCGTACTATAGCGATTACGAGCAGTACTTC
CASSSYYSDYEQYF
>TRBV11-2|TRBD1|14|TRBJ1-1|-
TGTGCCAGCACCTTGGGACAGATGAACACTGAAGCTTTCTTT
CASTLGQMNTEAFF
>TRBV6-1|-|16|TRBJ1-2|-
TGTGCCAGCAGTGAAGCTGGGGGGGGCGGGAACTATGGCTACACCTTC
CASSEAGGGGNYGYTF